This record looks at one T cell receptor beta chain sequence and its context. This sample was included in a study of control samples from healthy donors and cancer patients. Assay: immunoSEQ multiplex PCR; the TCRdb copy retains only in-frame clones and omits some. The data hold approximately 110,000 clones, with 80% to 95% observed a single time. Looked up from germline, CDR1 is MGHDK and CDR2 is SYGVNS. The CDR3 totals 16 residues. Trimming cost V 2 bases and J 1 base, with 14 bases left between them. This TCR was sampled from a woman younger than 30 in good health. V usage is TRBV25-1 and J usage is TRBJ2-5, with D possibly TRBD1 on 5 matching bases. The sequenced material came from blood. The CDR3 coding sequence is TGTGCCAGCAGTGAACAGGGTCGAGGAGCCCAAGAGACCCAGTACTTC. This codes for CASSEQGRGAQETQYF.